The rows below give T cell receptor beta chains drawn from one sample of a study of blood T cell repertoires in COVID-19. The method was immunoSEQ multiplex PCR; TCRdb's version includes in-frame clones alone and lacks a portion of them. The profile shows roughly 170,000 clones, roughly 80% of them singletons. The sample consisted of PBMCs or T cells enriched from blood (not recorded which). Receptors were obtained from a woman aged 45-65 years who had recovered from COVID-19. The conserved cysteine and the conserved F or W are not part of the CDR3 here.

>TRBV11-3
ASSLGTGSSGNTIY
>TRBV2
ASSGQGYGYT
>TRBV6-5
ASRNTGLLSYGYT
>TRBV14
ASSQEDYYGYT
>TRBV12-3/TRBV12-4
ASSFTGFQH
>TRBV7-2
ASSLVSGLPNEQF
>TRBV30
AWNPQGVTTEAF
>TRBV19
ATSLDSNYGYT
>TRBV19
AGQTRNTGELF
>TRBV5-1
ASRLGQKNQETQY
>TRBV10-3
AIRTGSEAF
>TRBV18
ASSPTLGQSYGYT
>TRBV19
ASSQTGGAELF
>TRBV18
ASSPRASSTNEKLF
>TRBV27
ASSLSSRGETQY
>TRBV14
ASSHSGTGSVEAF
>TRBV7-8
ASRHPPGTGKIGELF
>TRBV28
ASSLTGQPQH
>TRBV12-3/TRBV12-4
ASRPGGGYGYT
>TRBV15
ATSPWTLTLNTEAF
>TRBV27
ASTSGGARNEQF
>TRBV19
ASSIALMLDTEAF
>TRBV30
AWSVSPTGRQH
>TRBV4-3
ASSQGTSGWDEQF
>TRBV27
ASRPDRGGQPQH
>TRBV23-1
AHALGGACGSPSYNEQF
>TRBV11-3
ASSPSWGQGRGYT
>TRBV6-5
ASSPTGGRSPLH
>TRBV10-1
ASSDGGTYGYT
>TRBV2
ASSEYRGSKSPLH
>TRBV27
ASWPVRGQDTEAF
>TRBV19
ASSISTTRGYT
>TRBV19
ASSRGTGSYGYT
>TRBV7-9
ASSPSLGAYGYT
>TRBV18
ASSPPDRARIGEQF
>TRBV9
ASSVQGNYGYT
>TRBV15
ATSRVVGPSSYNEQF
>TRBV3-1/TRBV3-2
ASSQGGQGGKLF
>TRBV19
ASSPTAGARETQY
>TRBV2
ARKQGASGAGGYT
>TRBV12-5
ASGLVGTPETQY
>TRBV5-5
ASSLGDRGRQPQH
>TRBV9
ASSPRFAGGTEAF